A selection of T cell receptor beta chains follows, all from one sample in a study of breast tumors, draining lymph nodes, adjacent tissues. TCRdb ran MiXCR on the multiplex PCR reads and lists one entry per CDR3 protein. The table shows about 100,000 distinct CDR3 sequences, with over 20% occurring only once. Sequenced input: axillary lymph node tissue. Receptors originate from a female donor with breast cancer. Some clones in this sample may be carry-over from other donors' samples. Both conserved end residues are part of each CDR3. Fields, in order: V gene, J gene, CDR3 protein.

v_gene: TRBV2; j_gene: TRBJ2-5; CDR3aa: CASTKAGAGQETQYF
v_gene: TRBV28; j_gene: TRBJ2-7; CDR3aa: CASSTGVGGNYEQYF
v_gene: TRBV7-2; j_gene: TRBJ2-1; CDR3aa: CASSADLNEQFF
v_gene: TRBV6-1; j_gene: TRBJ2-1; CDR3aa: CASSPGTDSNYNEQFF
v_gene: TRBV14; j_gene: TRBJ2-3; CDR3aa: CASSHPGRAPDTQYF
v_gene: TRBV24-1; j_gene: TRBJ2-3; CDR3aa: CATSDFKQHSTDTQYF
v_gene: TRBV5-4; j_gene: TRBJ1-2; CDR3aa: CASSFDIYYGYTF
v_gene: TRBV19; j_gene: TRBJ2-5; CDR3aa: CASMSYFGGGPETQYF
v_gene: TRBV4-2; j_gene: TRBJ2-7; CDR3aa: CASSQDKGGPYEQYF
v_gene: TRBV28; j_gene: TRBJ2-3; CDR3aa: CASSLTRDTQYF
v_gene: TRBV5-8; j_gene: TRBJ2-5; CDR3aa: CASSLESGVKTQYF
v_gene: TRBV5-1; j_gene: TRBJ2-7; CDR3aa: CASSFDSYEQYF
v_gene: TRBV18; j_gene: TRBJ1-2; CDR3aa: CASSTDKWGYTF
v_gene: TRBV20-1; j_gene: TRBJ2-2; CDR3aa: CSAARGTGELFF
v_gene: TRBV20-1; j_gene: TRBJ1-4; CDR3aa: CSARDQWYNEKLFF
v_gene: TRBV19; j_gene: TRBJ2-5; CDR3aa: CASSIMSSGGGETQYF
v_gene: TRBV6-1; j_gene: TRBJ1-3; CDR3aa: CASRQGGGNTIYF
v_gene: TRBV5-1; j_gene: TRBJ1-1; CDR3aa: CASSWDRSSEAFF
v_gene: TRBV25-1; j_gene: TRBJ2-7; CDR3aa: CASSDKGQNSYEQYF
v_gene: TRBV28; j_gene: TRBJ1-2; CDR3aa: CASSLDSPNYGYTF
v_gene: TRBV5-1; j_gene: TRBJ2-7; CDR3aa: CASSKAVGGSYEQYF
v_gene: TRBV28; j_gene: TRBJ2-6; CDR3aa: CASSLSTAGANVLTF
v_gene: TRBV29-1; j_gene: TRBJ2-1; CDR3aa: CSVDETSGIGNEQFF
v_gene: TRBV28; j_gene: TRBJ1-4; CDR3aa: CASTLEGLGEKLFF
v_gene: TRBV20-1; j_gene: TRBJ2-1; CDR3aa: CSARDPGTSVYNEQFF
v_gene: TRBV5-6; j_gene: TRBJ1-5; CDR3aa: CASSEGMVNQPQHF
v_gene: TRBV9; j_gene: TRBJ1-6; CDR3aa: CASSVAGPNSPLHF
v_gene: TRBV27; j_gene: TRBJ1-5; CDR3aa: CASSLLGNSGNQPQHF
v_gene: TRBV7-7; j_gene: TRBJ2-5; CDR3aa: CASSWDPAGTQYF
v_gene: TRBV19; j_gene: TRBJ1-2; CDR3aa: CASSVNRGTGYTF